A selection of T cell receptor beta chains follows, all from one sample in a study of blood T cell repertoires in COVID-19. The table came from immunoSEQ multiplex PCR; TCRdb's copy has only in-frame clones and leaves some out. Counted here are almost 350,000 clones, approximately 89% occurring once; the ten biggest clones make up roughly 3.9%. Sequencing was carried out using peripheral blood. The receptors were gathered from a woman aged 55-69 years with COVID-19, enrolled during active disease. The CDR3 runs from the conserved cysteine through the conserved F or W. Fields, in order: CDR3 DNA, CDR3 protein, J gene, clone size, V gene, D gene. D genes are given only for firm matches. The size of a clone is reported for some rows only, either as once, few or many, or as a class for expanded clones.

TGTGCCAGCAGCCCGGACAGGGTGGGGGAAAAACTGTTTTTT CASSPDRVGEKLFF TRBJ1-4 NA TRBV7-9 TRBD1
TGTGCCAGCAGCCAAGATCAGGGATCTTATAATTCACCCCTCCACTTT CASSQDQGSYNSPLHF TRBJ1-6 NA TRBV14 NA
TGCGCCAGCAGCTCAGTCCTGGAGAAGGGCTACACCTTC CASSSVLEKGYTF TRBJ1-2 once TRBV5-1 NA
TGCGCCAGCAGCTTGGGCGGGACAGCACAGAATTCACCCCTCCACTTT CASSLGGTAQNSPLHF TRBJ1-6 NA TRBV5-1 TRBD1
TGTGCCAGCAGCGTAGCCGCTAGATCCGGGACAGTTCAAGAGACCCAGTACTTC CASSVAARSGTVQETQYF TRBJ2-5 NA TRBV9 TRBD1
TGTGCCAGCAGCTTAAAGGGGGAAGATACGCAGTATTTT CASSLKGEDTQYF TRBJ2-3 NA TRBV7-3 NA
TGTGCCAGCAGCACCCCCTTAGCGGGGAGCTCCTACGAGCAGTACTTC CASSTPLAGSSYEQYF TRBJ2-7 NA TRBV28 TRBD2
TGTGCCAGCAGCCGATGGACTACCGGGCAAGAGACCCAGTACTTC CASSRWTTGQETQYF TRBJ2-5 NA TRBV7-9 NA
TGTGCCAGCAGCTTCTCAAGGGGCAGGGTAGCTAACTATGGCTACACCTTC CASSFSRGRVANYGYTF TRBJ1-2 NA TRBV7-2 NA
TGTGCCAGCAGCGCACAGGGGTGGTACAAGTTCTTC CASSAQGWYKFF TRBJ2-1 NA TRBV9 TRBD1
TGTGCCAGCAGCCCCAGGGGGTCGAGCATGAACACTGAAGCTTTCTTT CASSPRGSSMNTEAFF TRBJ1-1 NA TRBV3-1/TRBV3-2 TRBD1
TGTGCCAGCACCACCGACAGGGGGAAAAACTACGAGCAGTACTTC CASTTDRGKNYEQYF TRBJ2-7 NA TRBV25-1 TRBD1
TGTGCCAGCAGCTTGGGACAGGGAATAAGCAATCAGCCCCAGCATTTT CASSLGQGISNQPQHF TRBJ1-5 NA TRBV7-2 TRBD1
TGTGCCAGCAGCTTAGAAACGGGTGAAAAACTGTTTTTT CASSLETGEKLFF TRBJ1-4 NA TRBV7-9 NA
TGTGCCAGCAGTTGGACAGGGGATAGCAATCAGCCCCAGCATTTT CASSWTGDSNQPQHF TRBJ1-5 once TRBV27 TRBD1
TGCGCCAGCAGCTTGGACGGGACATCCTATGGCTACACCTTC CASSLDGTSYGYTF TRBJ1-2 NA TRBV5-1 NA
TGTGCCAGCTCTAGGGACAGGGGGCAAGAGCAGTACTTC CASSRDRGQEQYF TRBJ2-7 NA TRBV18 TRBD1
TGTGCCAGCAGAGCCGACAGCCTAGCTAATGAAAAACTGTTTTTT CASRADSLANEKLFF TRBJ1-4 NA TRBV2 NA